Listed below are T cell receptor beta chains from one sample, sequenced in a study of blood T cell repertoires in COVID-19. The data were produced by immunoSEQ multiplex PCR, yet TCRdb's version contains in-frame clones alone and is incomplete. The repertoire holds approximately 120,000 clones, with around 85% as singletons. The sample comprised peripheral blood. Receptors were obtained from a woman older than 75 with COVID-19, enrolled during active disease. Both conserved end residues are trimmed from each CDR3.

14	TRBV5-4	TRBJ2-2	ASSLAAREGHGELF
12	TRBV6-5	TRBJ2-7	ASISGQGPYEQY
13	TRBV4-3	TRBJ2-3	ASSQAGGSTDTQY
11	TRBV11-2	TRBJ1-1	ASSQAGAGRAF
12	TRBV28	TRBJ2-7	ASRPRVWHGQQY
11	TRBV27	TRBJ2-3	ASGWGVTDTQY
10	TRBV28	TRBJ2-1	ASGDFYNEQF
14	TRBV27	TRBJ2-5	ASSRTVAGGLETQY
11	TRBV7-2	TRBJ2-5	ASSLAREETQY
13	TRBV19	TRBJ1-2	ASSTTYQTLYGYT
13	TRBV5-1	TRBJ2-3	ASSVGGLATDTQY
12	TRBV9	TRBJ1-4	ASSVGGVSGKLF
12	TRBV4-3	TRBJ1-1	ASSQRDRATEAF
11	TRBV28	TRBJ1-1	ASSQGGAAEAF
12	TRBV7-9	TRBJ2-7	ASSPGVAGDREY
13	TRBV7-3	TRBJ2-2	ASSSQETNTGELF
11	TRBV9	TRBJ2-3	ASSIQGSDTQY
12	TRBV7-9	TRBJ2-3	ASSDSLSTDTQY
12	TRBV6-5	TRBJ1-6	ASREDRGPSPLH
11	TRBV18	TRBJ2-5	ASSLDRGETQY
9	TRBV5-8	TRBJ1-3	ASSLRGTIY
12	TRBV7-2	TRBJ2-2	ASRFTGGTGELF
12	TRBV19	TRBJ1-5	ASSTGGGNQPQH
13	TRBV7-8	TRBJ1-1	ASSRRDRLNTEAF
14	TRBV4-2	TRBJ2-7	ASSAQTSGMTYEQY
13	TRBV7-9	TRBJ2-7	ASSLAPSPGYEQY
13	TRBV9	TRBJ2-1	ASSVGQGTYNEQF
14	TRBV18	TRBJ2-1	ASSPAGSGSYNEQF
14	TRBV5-8	TRBJ2-3	ASSLVASGNTDTQY
12	TRBV18	TRBJ2-7	ASSPPARTYEQY
11	TRBV10-3	TRBJ2-3	AISEAGADTQY